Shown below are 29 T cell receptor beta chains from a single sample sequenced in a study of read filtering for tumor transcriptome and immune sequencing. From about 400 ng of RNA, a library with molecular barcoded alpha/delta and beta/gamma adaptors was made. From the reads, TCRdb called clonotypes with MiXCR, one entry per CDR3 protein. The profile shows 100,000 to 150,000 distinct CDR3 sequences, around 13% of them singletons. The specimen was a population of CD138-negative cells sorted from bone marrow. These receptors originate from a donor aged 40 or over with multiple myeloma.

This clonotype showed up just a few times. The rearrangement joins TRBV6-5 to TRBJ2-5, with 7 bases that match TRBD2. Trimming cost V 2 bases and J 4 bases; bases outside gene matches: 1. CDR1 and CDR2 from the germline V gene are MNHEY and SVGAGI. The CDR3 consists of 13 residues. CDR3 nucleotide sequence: TGTGCCAGCAGTTACGGGAGGGGAGAGACCCAGTACTTC. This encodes CASSYGRGETQYF.

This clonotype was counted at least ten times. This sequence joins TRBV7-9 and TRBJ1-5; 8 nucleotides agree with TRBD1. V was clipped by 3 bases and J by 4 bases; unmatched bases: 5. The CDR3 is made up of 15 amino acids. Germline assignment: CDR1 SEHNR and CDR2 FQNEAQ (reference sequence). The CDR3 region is CASSFGQGKNQPQHF. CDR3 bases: TGTGCCAGCAGCTTTGGACAGGGCAAGAATCAGCCCCAGCATTTT.

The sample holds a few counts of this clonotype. The CDR3 DNA reads as TGTGCCAGTAGTCCAGCGACAGGGAAAGACTACGAGCAGTACTTC. Translated, it gives CASSPATGKDYEQYF. The chain is built from TRBV19 and TRBJ2-7; 7 bases fit TRBD1. Germline loops: CDR1 LNHDA, CDR2 SQIVND (reference sequence). This CDR3 is 15 amino acids long. The trim removed 5 bases at V and 3 bases at J, leaving 10 bases unmatched.

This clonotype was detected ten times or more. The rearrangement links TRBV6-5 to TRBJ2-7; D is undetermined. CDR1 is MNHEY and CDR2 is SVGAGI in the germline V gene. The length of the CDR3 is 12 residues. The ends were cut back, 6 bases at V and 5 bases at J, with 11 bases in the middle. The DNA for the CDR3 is TGTGCCAGCAGCCCCGGTGGGGACGAGCAGTACTTC. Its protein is CASSPGGDEQYF.

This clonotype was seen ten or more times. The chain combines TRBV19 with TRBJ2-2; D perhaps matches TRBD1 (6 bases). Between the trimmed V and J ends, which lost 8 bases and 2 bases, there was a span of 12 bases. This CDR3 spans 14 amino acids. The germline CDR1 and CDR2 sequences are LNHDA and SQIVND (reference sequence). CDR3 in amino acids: CASRGQHNTGELFF. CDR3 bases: TGTGCCAGTCGAGGACAGCATAACACCGGGGAGCTGTTTTTT.

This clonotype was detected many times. Here the CDR3 reads CASSLDAWNYGYTF. The CDR3 coding sequence is TGTGCCAGCAGCTTAGATGCCTGGAACTATGGCTACACCTTC. The chain recombines TRBV11-2 with TRBJ1-2; D ambiguous. The CDR3 loop spans 14 amino acids. The germline V and J ends were trimmed by 0 bases and 2 bases, with 7 bases remaining between them. Germline-derived CDR1 and CDR2 are SGHAT and FQNNGV.

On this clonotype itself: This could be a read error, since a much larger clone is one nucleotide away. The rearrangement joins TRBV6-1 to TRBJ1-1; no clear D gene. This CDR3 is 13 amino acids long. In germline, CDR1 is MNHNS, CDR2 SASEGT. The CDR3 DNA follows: TGTGCCAGCAGTAGGACCTCGAACACTGAAGCTTTATTT. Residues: CASSRTSNTEALF.

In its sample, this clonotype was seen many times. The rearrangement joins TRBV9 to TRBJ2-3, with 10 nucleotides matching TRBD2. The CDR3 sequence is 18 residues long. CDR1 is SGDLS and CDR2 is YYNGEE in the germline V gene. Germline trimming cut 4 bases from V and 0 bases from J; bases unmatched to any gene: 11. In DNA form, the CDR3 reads TGTGCCAGCAGCCTTAGCCCTAGCGGGAGTGGGAGCACAGATACGCAGTATTTT. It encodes CASSLSPSGSGSTDTQYF.

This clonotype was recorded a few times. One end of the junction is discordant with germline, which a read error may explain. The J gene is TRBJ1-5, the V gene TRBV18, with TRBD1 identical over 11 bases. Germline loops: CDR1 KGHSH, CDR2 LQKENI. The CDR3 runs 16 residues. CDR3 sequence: CASSPVGQGGNQPQLF. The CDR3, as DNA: TGTGCCAGCTCACCCGTGGGACAGGGGGGCAATCAGCCCCAGCTTTTT.

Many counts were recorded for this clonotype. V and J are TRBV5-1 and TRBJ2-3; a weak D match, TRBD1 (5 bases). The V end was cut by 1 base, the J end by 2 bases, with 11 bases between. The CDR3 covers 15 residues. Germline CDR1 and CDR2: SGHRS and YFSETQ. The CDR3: CASSLLTGNTDTQYF. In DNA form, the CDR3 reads TGCGCCAGCAGCTTGCTAACAGGAAACACAGATACGCAGTATTTT.

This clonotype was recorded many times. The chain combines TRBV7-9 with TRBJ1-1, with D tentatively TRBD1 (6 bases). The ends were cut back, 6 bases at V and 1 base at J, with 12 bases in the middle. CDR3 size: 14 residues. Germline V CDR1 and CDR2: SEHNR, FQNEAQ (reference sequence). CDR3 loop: CASRGGQGNTEAFF. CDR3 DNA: TGTGCCAGCAGGGGGGGGCAGGGGAACACTGAAGCTTTCTTT. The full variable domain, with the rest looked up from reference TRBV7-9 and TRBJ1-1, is DTGVSQNPRHKITKRGQNVTFRCDPISEHNRLYWYRQTLGQGPEFLTYFQNEAQLEKSRLLSDRFSAERPKGSFSTLEIQRTEQGDSAMYLCASRGGQGNTEAFFGQGTRLTVV.

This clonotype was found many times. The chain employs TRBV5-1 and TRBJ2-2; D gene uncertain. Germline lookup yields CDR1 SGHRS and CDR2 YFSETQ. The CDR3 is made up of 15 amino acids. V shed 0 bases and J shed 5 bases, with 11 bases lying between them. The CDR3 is CASSLVSGRTGELFF. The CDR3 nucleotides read TGCGCCAGCAGCTTGGTATCAGGACGGACCGGGGAGCTGTTTTTT.

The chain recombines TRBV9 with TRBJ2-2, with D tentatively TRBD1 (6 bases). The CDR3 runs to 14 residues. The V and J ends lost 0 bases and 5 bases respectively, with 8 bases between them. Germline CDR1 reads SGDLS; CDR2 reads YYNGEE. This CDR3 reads CASSVVQGTGELFF. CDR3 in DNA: TGTGCCAGCAGCGTAGTGCAGGGGACCGGGGAGCTGTTTTTT.

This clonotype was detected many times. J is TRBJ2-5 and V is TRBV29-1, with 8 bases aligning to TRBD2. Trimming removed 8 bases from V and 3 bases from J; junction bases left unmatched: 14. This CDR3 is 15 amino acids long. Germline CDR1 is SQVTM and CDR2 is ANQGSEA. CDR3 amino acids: CSSLNAGGLEETQYF. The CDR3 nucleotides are TGCAGCTCTCTTAATGCGGGGGGCTTAGAAGAGACCCAGTACTTC.

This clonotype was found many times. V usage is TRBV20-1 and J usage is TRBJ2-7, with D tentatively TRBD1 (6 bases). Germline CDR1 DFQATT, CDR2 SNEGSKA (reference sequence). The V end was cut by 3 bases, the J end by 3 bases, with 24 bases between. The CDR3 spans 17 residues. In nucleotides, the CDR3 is TGCAGTGCTAGCCTTCTCCGGTCGTATCAGGGGATCTACGAGCAGTACTTC. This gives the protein CSASLLRSYQGIYEQYF.

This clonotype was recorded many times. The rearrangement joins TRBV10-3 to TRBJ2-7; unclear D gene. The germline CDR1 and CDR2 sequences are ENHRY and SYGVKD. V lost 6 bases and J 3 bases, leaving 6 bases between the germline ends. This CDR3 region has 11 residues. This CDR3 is CAISANYEQYF. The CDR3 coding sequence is TGTGCCATCAGCGCTAACTACGAGCAGTACTTC.

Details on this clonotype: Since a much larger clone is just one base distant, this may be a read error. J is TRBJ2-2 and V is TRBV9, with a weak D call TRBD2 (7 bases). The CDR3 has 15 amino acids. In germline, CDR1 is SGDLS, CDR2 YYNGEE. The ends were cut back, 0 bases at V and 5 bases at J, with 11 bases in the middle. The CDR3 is CASSVVGGRTGELFF. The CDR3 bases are TGTGCCAGCAGCGTAGTCGGGGGGCGAACCGGGGAGCTGTTTTTT.

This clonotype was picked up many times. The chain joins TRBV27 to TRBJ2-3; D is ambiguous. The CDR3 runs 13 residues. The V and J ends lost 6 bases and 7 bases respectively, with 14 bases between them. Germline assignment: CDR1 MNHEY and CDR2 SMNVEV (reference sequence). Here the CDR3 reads CASSLGHKNTQYF. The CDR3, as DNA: TGTGCCAGCAGCTTAGGGCACAAAAATACGCAGTATTTT.

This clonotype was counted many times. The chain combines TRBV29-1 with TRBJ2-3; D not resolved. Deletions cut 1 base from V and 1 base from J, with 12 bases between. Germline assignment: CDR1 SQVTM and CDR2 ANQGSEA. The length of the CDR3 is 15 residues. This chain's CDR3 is CSVEGASRRTDTQYF. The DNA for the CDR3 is TGCAGCGTTGAAGGAGCATCCAGGCGCACAGATACGCAGTATTTT.

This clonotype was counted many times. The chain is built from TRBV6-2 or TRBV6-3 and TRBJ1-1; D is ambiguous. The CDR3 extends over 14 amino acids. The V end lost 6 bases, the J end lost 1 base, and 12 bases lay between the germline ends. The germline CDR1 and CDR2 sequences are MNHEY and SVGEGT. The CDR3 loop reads CASSFRAPNTEAFF. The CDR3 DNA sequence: TGTGCCAGCAGCTTCCGGGCCCCGAACACTGAAGCTTTCTTT.

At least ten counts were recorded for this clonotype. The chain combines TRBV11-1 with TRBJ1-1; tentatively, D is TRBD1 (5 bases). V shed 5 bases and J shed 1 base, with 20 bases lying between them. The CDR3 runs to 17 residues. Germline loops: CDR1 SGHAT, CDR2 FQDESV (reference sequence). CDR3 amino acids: CASSNTGGVGQNTEAFF. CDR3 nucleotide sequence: TGTGCCAGCAGCAACACCGGAGGGGTTGGGCAGAACACTGAAGCTTTCTTT.

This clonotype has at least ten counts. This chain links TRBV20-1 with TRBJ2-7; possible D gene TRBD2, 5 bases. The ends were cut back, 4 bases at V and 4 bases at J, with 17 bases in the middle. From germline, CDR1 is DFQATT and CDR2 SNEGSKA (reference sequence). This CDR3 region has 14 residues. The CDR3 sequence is CSAKGSGGPYEQYF. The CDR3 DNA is TGCAGTGCTAAGGGCAGCGGAGGACCGTACGAGCAGTACTTC.

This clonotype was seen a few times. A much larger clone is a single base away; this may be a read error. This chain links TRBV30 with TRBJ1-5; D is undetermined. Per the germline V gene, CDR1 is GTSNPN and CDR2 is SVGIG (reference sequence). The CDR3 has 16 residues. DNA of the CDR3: TGTGTCTGGAGTACTTGGGAATCTCAGCTCAATCAGCCCCAGCATTTT. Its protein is CVWSTWESQLNQPQHF.

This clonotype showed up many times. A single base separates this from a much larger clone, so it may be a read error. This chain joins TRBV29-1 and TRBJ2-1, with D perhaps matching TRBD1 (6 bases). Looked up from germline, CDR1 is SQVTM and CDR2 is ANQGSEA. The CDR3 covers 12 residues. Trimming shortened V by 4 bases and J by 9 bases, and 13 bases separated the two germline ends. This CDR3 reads CSVAPGRGEQFF. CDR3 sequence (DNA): TGCAGCGTTGCACCAGGCAGGGGTGAGCAGTTCTTC.

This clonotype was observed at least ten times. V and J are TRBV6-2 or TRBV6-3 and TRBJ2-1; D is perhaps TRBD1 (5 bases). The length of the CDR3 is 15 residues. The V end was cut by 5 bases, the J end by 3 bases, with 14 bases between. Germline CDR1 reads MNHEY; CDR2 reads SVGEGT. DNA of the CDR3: TGTGCCAGCAGTCCTCACACCAGGGACTACAATGAGCAGTTCTTC. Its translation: CASSPHTRDYNEQFF.

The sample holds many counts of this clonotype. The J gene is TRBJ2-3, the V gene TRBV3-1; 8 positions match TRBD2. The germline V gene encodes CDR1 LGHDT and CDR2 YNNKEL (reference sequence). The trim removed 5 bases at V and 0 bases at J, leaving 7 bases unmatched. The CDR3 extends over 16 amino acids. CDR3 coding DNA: TGTGCCAGCAGCTTCCGGACTAGCTTCAGCACAGATACGCAGTATTTT. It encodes CASSFRTSFSTDTQYF.

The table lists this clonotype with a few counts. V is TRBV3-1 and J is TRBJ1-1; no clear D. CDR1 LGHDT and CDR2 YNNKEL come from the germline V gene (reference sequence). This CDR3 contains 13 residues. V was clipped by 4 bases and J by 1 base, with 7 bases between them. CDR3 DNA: TGTGCCAGCAGCCTATCGAGGAACACTGAAGCTTTCTTT. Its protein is CASSLSRNTEAFF.

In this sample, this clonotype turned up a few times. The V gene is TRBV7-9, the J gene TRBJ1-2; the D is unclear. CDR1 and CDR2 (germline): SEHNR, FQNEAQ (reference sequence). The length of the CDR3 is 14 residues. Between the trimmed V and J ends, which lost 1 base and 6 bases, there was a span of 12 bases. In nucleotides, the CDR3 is TGTGCCAGCAGCTTAGTAGCCGGAGCCCATGGCTACACCTTC. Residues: CASSLVAGAHGYTF. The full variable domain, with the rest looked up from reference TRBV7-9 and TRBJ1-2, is DTGVSQNPRHKITKRGQNVTFRCDPISEHNRLYWYRQTLGQGPEFLTYFQNEAQLEKSRLLSDRFSAERPKGSFSTLEIQRTEQGDSAMYLCASSLVAGAHGYTFGSGTRLTVV.

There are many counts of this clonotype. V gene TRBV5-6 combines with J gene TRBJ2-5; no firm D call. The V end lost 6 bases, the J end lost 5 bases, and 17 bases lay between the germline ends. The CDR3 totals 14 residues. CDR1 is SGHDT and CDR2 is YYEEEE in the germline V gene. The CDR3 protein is CASTYIGAGETQYF. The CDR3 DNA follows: TGTGCCAGCACCTATATCGGAGCCGGGGAGACCCAGTACTTC.